The subject of this entry is one TCR beta chain. This entry belongs to a study of early T cells in non-severe SARS-CoV-2 infection. For the study at large: Sequencing of unsorted whole blood was done on bulk RNA, leaving chains unpaired.

CDR3 length: 14 amino acids. V was trimmed by 3 bases and J by 3 bases, leaving 12 bases between them. Germline V gives CDR1 MNHEY, CDR2 SVGAGI. The protocol attached unique molecular identifiers to individual cDNA molecules. Using its own MiXCR run on the 5' RACE reads, TCRdb lists one record per CDR3 protein. The table includes fewer than 80,000 distinct CDR3 sequences, 3.5% to 6% detected once. The sample consisted of whole blood, taken at baseline. The chain carries TRBV6-5 and TRBJ2-7; no definite D call. The clonotype originates from an adult who was a healthcare worker with PCR-confirmed SARS-CoV-2 infection or an uninfected control (not recorded which). The donor label of this sample is uncertain. DNA for the CDR3: TGTGCCAGCAGTTATCGAAGTGGAGTCTACGAGCAGTACTTC. Translated, it gives CASSYRSGVYEQYF.